Below, 17 T cell receptor beta chains from the same sample are listed, as sequenced in a study of blood T cell repertoires in COVID-19. Assay: immunoSEQ multiplex PCR; the TCRdb copy retains only in-frame clones and omits some. The table lists 95,000 to 120,000 clones, approximately 85% of them singletons, with approximately 5% in the top ten. The sample comprised peripheral blood. These receptor sequences come from a woman aged 60-70 years with COVID-19, enrolled during active disease.

The rearrangement links TRBV28 to TRBJ1-2; 10 nucleotides agree with TRBD1. The CDR3 length is 13 residues. Germline lookup yields CDR1 MDHEN and CDR2 SYDVKM. Losses at the gene ends were 6 bases for V and 4 bases for J; bases not matched to a gene: 2. The CDR3 nucleotides read TGTGCCAGCAGGACAGGGGGCTCCTATGGCTACACCTTC. As protein: CASRTGGSYGYTF.

The V gene is TRBV4-2, the J gene TRBJ2-7, with 7 bases identical to TRBD2. The CDR3 runs 14 residues. Trimming took 1 base from V and 5 from J; bases not matched to a gene: 5. Germline lookup yields CDR1 LGHNA and CDR2 YNFKEQ. In DNA form, the CDR3 reads TGTGCCAGCAGCCAAGTCCAGGGAGGGCACGAGCAGTACTTC. This encodes CASSQVQGGHEQYF.

This chain connects TRBV3-1 (or the pseudogene TRBV3-2) to TRBJ1-2, with 8 bases aligning to TRBD1. This CDR3 region has 18 residues. The V gene end was trimmed by 4 bases and the J gene end by 4 bases; junction bases not matched to a gene: 17. CDR1 is LGHDT and CDR2 is YNNKEL in the germline V gene (reference sequence). In DNA form, the CDR3 reads TGTGCCAGCAGCCTTAGTACTGACAGGGACAGGTCGGTCTATGGCTACACCTTC. This sequence encodes CASSLSTDRDRSVYGYTF.

This clone was observed a few times. The CDR3 loop reads CASSTTSREETQYF. The DNA for the CDR3 is TGTGCCAGTAGCACGACATCTCGGGAGGAGACCCAGTACTTC. The V call is TRBV19, the J call TRBJ2-5; D perhaps matches TRBD2 (6 bases). V was trimmed by 6 bases and J by 5 bases, leaving 16 bases between them. The germline V gene has CDR1 LNHDA and CDR2 SQIVND (reference sequence). The CDR3 loop spans 14 amino acids.

The CDR3: CASAWAEQYF. CDR3 in DNA: TGTGCCAGCGCTTGGGCCGAGCAGTACTTC. The chain joins TRBV6-5 to TRBJ2-7; D gene uncertain. This CDR3 region has 10 residues. V lost 8 bases and J 6 bases, leaving 8 bases between the germline ends. Per germline, CDR1 MNHEY and CDR2 SVGAGI.

The chain employs TRBV4-1 and TRBJ2-3; the match to TRBD2 covers 9 bases. Per the germline V gene, CDR1 is MGHRA and CDR2 is YSYEKL. V shed 0 bases and J 4 bases; nucleotides not matched to a gene: 8. The length of the CDR3 is 17 residues. CDR3 sequence: CASSQEALAGEPDTQYF. Written as DNA, the CDR3 is TGCGCCAGCAGCCAAGAGGCGTTAGCGGGGGAGCCAGATACGCAGTATTTT.

V usage is TRBV10-1 and J usage is TRBJ1-1, with TRBD1 matching 9 bases. The CDR3 contains 14 residues. The germline V gene encodes CDR1 WNHNN and CDR2 SYGVQD (reference sequence). Germline trimming cut 6 bases from V and 4 bases from J; bases unmatched to any gene: 6. CDR3: CASSLTGGITEAFF. The CDR3, as DNA: TGCGCCAGCAGCCTGACAGGGGGGATCACTGAAGCTTTCTTT.

This chain joins TRBV7-9 and TRBJ2-3, with a weak D call TRBD1 (6 bases). This CDR3 has 15 amino acids. V lost 5 bases and J 3 bases, leaving 15 bases between the germline ends. Germline CDR1 and CDR2: SEHNR and FQNEAQ (reference sequence). The CDR3 spells CASSPGQTDTDTQYF. CDR3 nucleotides: TGTGCCAGCAGCCCCGGACAGACAGATACAGATACGCAGTATTTT.

The chain joins TRBV19 to TRBJ1-2, with 7 bases matching TRBD1. Per germline, CDR1 LNHDA and CDR2 SQIVND (reference sequence). V dropped 9 bases and J dropped 3; count of bases not matched to a gene: 10. This CDR3 region has 14 residues. For the CDR3, the DNA is TGTGCCAGCCGCGGGACAGAAAAATACTATGGCTACACCTTC. This encodes CASRGTEKYYGYTF.

The chain combines TRBV18 with TRBJ2-2; tentatively, D is TRBD1 (5 bases). Trimming cost V 0 bases and J 4 bases, with 12 bases left between them. The CDR3 runs 16 residues. Germline CDR1 reads KGHSH; CDR2 reads LQKENI. CDR3 DNA sequence: TGTGCCAGCTCACCACCGGCAGGGTCGGCCACCGGGGAGCTGTTTTTT. Protein: CASSPPAGSATGELFF.

This clone was counted only a few times. This chain uses TRBV7-2 with TRBJ1-5, with a tentative D call TRBD1 (6 bases). CDR3 length: 13 amino acids. The germline gives CDR1 SGHTA, CDR2 FQGNSA. V lost 6 bases, J lost 5 bases, and 11 bases lay in between. The CDR3 DNA reads as TGTGCCAGCAGTCGACAGGCAGATCAGCCCCAGCATTTT. As protein: CASSRQADQPQHF.

The genes are TRBV10-2 and TRBJ2-5, with D tentatively TRBD1 (5 bases). The germline V gene encodes CDR1 WSHSY and CDR2 SAAADI. The CDR3 sequence is 12 residues long. Trimming left V 8 bases short and J 6 bases short, with 13 bases between. The CDR3 bases are TGCGCCAGCGGGGCCTCCGCGCAGACCCAGTACTTC. Protein product: CASGASAQTQYF.

The chain has TRBV9 and TRBJ2-3; weak D call: TRBD2 (6 bases). CDR1 SGDLS and CDR2 YYNGEE come from the germline V gene. V was cut by 0 bases and J by 0 bases, with 8 bases left in between. This CDR3 has 15 residues. The CDR3 DNA is TGTGCCAGCAGCGTAGCTGGGACTAGCACAGATACGCAGTATTTT. The encoded protein is CASSVAGTSTDTQYF.

The chain couples TRBV7-9 to TRBJ1-2, with a tentative D call TRBD1 (6 bases). This CDR3 is built from 13 residues. V shed 1 base and J shed 9 bases, with 12 bases lying between them. The germline V gene has CDR1 SEHNR and CDR2 FQNEAQ (reference sequence). The chain's CDR3 is CASSLVDQGSYTF. The CDR3 DNA is TGTGCCAGCAGCTTAGTGGATCAGGGGAGCTACACCTTC.

The chain couples TRBV7-2 to TRBJ1-6; D is possibly TRBD1 (5 bases). V was pared by 0 bases and J by 9 bases, with 9 bases between. The CDR3 covers 14 residues. Germline V gives CDR1 SGHTA, CDR2 FQGNSA. The CDR3 reads CASSLARGSSPLHF. As DNA, the CDR3 is TGTGCCAGCAGCTTAGCTAGGGGCTCTTCACCCCTCCACTTT.

The rearrangement links TRBV5-1 to TRBJ2-5, with D tentatively TRBD2 (6 bases). From germline, CDR1 is SGHRS and CDR2 YFSETQ. Trimming pared 0 bases from V and 1 base from J, leaving 7 bases between. CDR3 size: 14 residues. The CDR3 region has the DNA TGCGCCAGCAGCTTGGTCGGGGGCCAAGAGACCCAGTACTTC. Its protein product is CASSLVGGQETQYF.

V usage is TRBV4-3 and J usage is TRBJ2-7, with 8 bases lining up with TRBD1. V dropped 1 base and J dropped 7; count of bases not matched to a gene: 9. From germline, CDR1 is LGHNA and CDR2 YSLEER. The CDR3 consists of 15 residues. DNA for the CDR3: TGCGCCAGCAGCCAAGCTGGCCAGGGGGCCTGGGAGCAGTACTTC. It codes for CASSQAGQGAWEQYF.